These T cell receptor beta chains were read from a single sample in a study of patients and donors after allogeneic stem cell transplantation. One entry per CDR3 protein results from TCRdb running MiXCR on the RT-PCR reads. The repertoire holds roughly 30,000 distinct CDR3 sequences, with about 6.5% as singletons. What was sequenced was blood, either unsorted or a sorted T cell fraction (not recorded which). Receptors were obtained from a human donor who was either an allogeneic HSCT recipient or a stem cell or donor lymphocyte infusion donor (not recorded which). It is not recorded whose cells these are; they may come from a transplant donor. Each CDR3 is given with its conserved first and last residue.

j_call: TRBJ1-1
v_call: TRBV6-6
cdr3_aa: CASYYRGQGTEAFF

j_call: TRBJ2-5
v_call: TRBV12-3/TRBV12-4
cdr3_aa: CASSATSFQETQYF

j_call: TRBJ1-1
v_call: TRBV11-2
cdr3_aa: CASSLWDALNTEAFF

j_call: TRBJ2-2
v_call: TRBV11-2
cdr3_aa: CASSLSDRANTGELFF

j_call: TRBJ2-1
v_call: TRBV29-1
cdr3_aa: CSVKAGLTSYNEQFF

j_call: TRBJ1-5
v_call: TRBV6-6
cdr3_aa: CASSYSSRDRYSNQPQHF

j_call: TRBJ1-2
v_call: TRBV5-1
cdr3_aa: CASSLSSTGQGFYGYTF

j_call: TRBJ1-5
v_call: TRBV4-3
cdr3_aa: CASSQDGGGNQPQHF

j_call: TRBJ1-2
v_call: TRBV28
cdr3_aa: CASSLNPGGLGGYTF

j_call: TRBJ2-1
v_call: TRBV4-3
cdr3_aa: CASSPDGSSYNEQFF

j_call: TRBJ1-4
v_call: TRBV7-2
cdr3_aa: CASSLRWGRNEKLFF

j_call: TRBJ2-3
v_call: TRBV7-9
cdr3_aa: CASSSLAGSTDTQYF